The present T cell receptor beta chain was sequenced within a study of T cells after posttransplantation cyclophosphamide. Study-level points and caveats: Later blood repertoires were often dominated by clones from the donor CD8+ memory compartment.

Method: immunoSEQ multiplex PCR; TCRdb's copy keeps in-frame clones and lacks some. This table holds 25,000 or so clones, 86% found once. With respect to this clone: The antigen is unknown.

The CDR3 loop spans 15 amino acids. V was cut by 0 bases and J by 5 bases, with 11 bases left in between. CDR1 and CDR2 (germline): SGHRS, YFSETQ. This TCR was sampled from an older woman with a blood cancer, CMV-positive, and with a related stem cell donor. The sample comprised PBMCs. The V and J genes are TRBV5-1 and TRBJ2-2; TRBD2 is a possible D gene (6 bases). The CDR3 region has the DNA TGCGCCAGCAGCTTGGCGGGAGCAGGGACCGGGGAGCTGTTTTTT. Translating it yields CASSLAGAGTGELFF.